The rows below give T cell receptor beta chains drawn from one sample of a study of T cells in localized non-small cell lung cancer. Sequencing used immunoSEQ multiplex PCR; TCRdb keeps in-frame clones, though not all of them. The sample records over a thousand clones, 22% being singletons. The specimen was normal lung tissue next to the tumor, collected before any cancer treatment. The receptors here all came from a man aged 35-75 years with stage II lung adenocarcinoma. Both conserved end residues are trimmed from each CDR3.

j_call cdr3_length v_call cdr3_aa
TRBJ1-5 14 TRBV19 ASSTRQGVRNQPQH
TRBJ1-6 11 TRBV7-4 ASSDAGNSPLH
TRBJ1-5 12 TRBV2 ASSEEAGNQPQH
TRBJ1-3 11 TRBV19 ASSPSDVAGIY
TRBJ1-2 16 TRBV29-1 SVDGFPGRTIPNYGYT
TRBJ1-5 11 TRBV19 ASVNRGFQPQH
TRBJ2-1 11 TRBV6-8 ASSAGENNEQF
TRBJ2-7 12 TRBV11-3 ASSLTQGPYEQY
TRBJ2-1 13 TRBV6-8 ASSSRGGSGNEQF
TRBJ1-5 13 TRBV1 ASSQESDAGQPQH
TRBJ1-1 15 TRBV11-3 ASTKSGSPGSNTEAF
TRBJ2-3 14 TRBV4-1 ASSQAPRNGADTQY
TRBJ2-3 13 TRBV11-3 ASQWGLAGTDTQY
TRBJ1-2 11 TRBV30 AWRGSGTYGYT
TRBJ1-3 12 TRBV11-3 ASSLGVSGNTIY
TRBJ2-7 13 TRBV28 ASSLGGVNPYEQY
TRBJ2-5 14 TRBV23-1 ASSQGTSGGAETQY
TRBJ1-6 13 TRBV18 ASSEAWQQNSPLH
TRBJ1-1 13 TRBV5-1 ASSLSQGLRTEAF
TRBJ2-1 11 TRBV30 AWSVGMDNEQF
TRBJ1-4 12 TRBV6-8 ASSPGYSNEKLF
TRBJ2-7 11 TRBV6-8 ASSYDGEGEQY
TRBJ2-3 13 TRBV12-2 ASTSTSGSTDTQY
TRBJ2-1 12 TRBV4-1 ASSQGPGRDEQF
TRBJ2-7 12 TRBV15 ATSRETGGYEQY
TRBJ2-5 15 TRBV18 ASSPRWSSDLKKTQY
TRBJ1-3 12 TRBV29-1 SVAPRASGNTIY
TRBJ1-1 10 TRBV9 ASSFPGREAF